This entry features one T cell receptor beta chain sequence. The target antigen is unknown. This CDR3 contains 13 residues. Unmatched junction bases numbered 6, after V lost 5 bases and J lost 8 bases. CDR1 and CDR2 (germline): SGHDT, YYEEEE. Treatment specified: some 19 received Ad26.COV2.S at low or high dose, single or two shots; roughly five received placebo; per-sample allocation not given. Collection of the samples took place on day 63 after the first injection of vaccine or placebo. Donation came from an adult in Boston who was aged 18-55 years. The data were obtained in a study of Ad26.COV2.S vaccination and SARS-CoV-2 variants. Overall study: The donor belonged to the COV1001 Ad26.COV2.S trial arm.

Here immunoSEQ multiplex PCR was the method, and the copy in TCRdb shows in-frame clones only, minus some. The sample records 300,000 to 400,000 clones, more than 85% being singletons. Study-level findings and limits: The TCR breadth and depth analyses may have understated or missed part of the total T cell responses.

The chain joins TRBV5-6 to TRBJ1-2, with 10 bases aligning to TRBD1. The receptor comes from a person between 18 and 60 years old who received the Ad26.COV2.S COVID-19 vaccine or a placebo. The sequenced sample was peripheral blood, obtained in a trial of Ad26.COV2.S vaccine versus placebo. The DNA for the CDR3 is TGTGCCAGCAGGTCGGACAGGGGGAGCGGCTACACCTTC. Its translation: CASRSDRGSGYTF.